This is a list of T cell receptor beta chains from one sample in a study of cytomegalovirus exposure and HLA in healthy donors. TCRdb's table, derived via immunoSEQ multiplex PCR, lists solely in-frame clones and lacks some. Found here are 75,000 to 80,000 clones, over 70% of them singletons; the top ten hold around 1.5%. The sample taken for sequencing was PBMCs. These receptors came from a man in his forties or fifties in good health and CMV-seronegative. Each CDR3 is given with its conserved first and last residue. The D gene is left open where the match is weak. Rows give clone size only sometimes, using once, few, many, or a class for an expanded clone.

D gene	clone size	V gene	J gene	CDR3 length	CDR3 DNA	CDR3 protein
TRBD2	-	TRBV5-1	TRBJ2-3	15	TGCGCCAGCAGCTCACTAGCGGGAGTTTGGGATACGCAGTATTTT	CASSSLAGVWDTQYF
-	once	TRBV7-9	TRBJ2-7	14	TGTGCCAGCAGTCCCGTCGGTTCCGGCTACGAGCAGTACTTC	CASSPVGSGYEQYF
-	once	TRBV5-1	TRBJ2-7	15	TGCGCCAGCAGCTTGACCGGGGACAACTCCTACGAGCAGTACTTC	CASSLTGDNSYEQYF
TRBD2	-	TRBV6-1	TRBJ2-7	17	TGTGCCAGCAGTGAAACCCCAACGGGGGGGAGCCCCCACGAGCAGTACTTC	CASSETPTGGSPHEQYF
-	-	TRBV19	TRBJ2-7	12	TGTGCCAGTAGTATGGGGAGCTACGAGCAGTACTTC	CASSMGSYEQYF
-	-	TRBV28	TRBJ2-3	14	TGTGCCAGCAGTTTAGAGACAGAAATAGTTACGCAGTATTTT	CASSLETEIVTQYF
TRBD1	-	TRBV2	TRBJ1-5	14	TGTGCCAGTATGGGACAGGGGGCGGAGCAGCCCCAGCATTTT	CASMGQGAEQPQHF
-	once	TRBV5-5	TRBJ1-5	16	TGTGCCAGCAGCCCTCGGCTCCGTCGGGGCAATCAGCCCCAGCATTTT	CASSPRLRRGNQPQHF
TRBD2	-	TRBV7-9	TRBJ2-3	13	TGTGCCGGTACAGCGGGAGGCTCAGATACGCAGTATTTT	CAGTAGGSDTQYF
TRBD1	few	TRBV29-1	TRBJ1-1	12	TGCAGCGGAGACAGGGGGAACACTGAAGCTTTCTTT	CSGDRGNTEAFF
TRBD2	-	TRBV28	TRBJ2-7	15	TGTGCCAGCAGTTTAGGTAGCGGGGCCCCCTACGAGCAGTACTTC	CASSLGSGAPYEQYF
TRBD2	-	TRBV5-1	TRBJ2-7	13	TGCGCCAGCGGAGTAGCGGGATCCTACGAGCAGTACTTC	CASGVAGSYEQYF
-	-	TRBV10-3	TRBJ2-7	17	TGTGCCATCAGGCGGGGGCAGGGCCCAACCGGCTCCTACGAGCAGTACTTC	CAIRRGQGPTGSYEQYF
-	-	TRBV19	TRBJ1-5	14	TGTGCCACCTCCCGGGCGGGTAGCAATCAGCCCCAGCATTTT	CATSRAGSNQPQHF
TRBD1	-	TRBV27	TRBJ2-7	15	TGTGCCAGCAGTTTATCGGCACAGGGGGCATTCGAGCAGTACTTC	CASSLSAQGAFEQYF
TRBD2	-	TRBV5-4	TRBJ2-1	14	TGTGCCAGCCGCGGGGGGCGGGAGACGAATGAGCAGTTCTTC	CASRGGRETNEQFF